The 20 T cell receptor beta chains below were found in one sample sequenced in a study of blood T cell repertoires in COVID-19. Sequencing used immunoSEQ multiplex PCR; TCRdb keeps in-frame clones, though not all of them. This repertoire shows 170,000 or so clones, roughly 85% found once; its top ten account for approximately 9.4%. The material sequenced was PBMCs or T cells enriched from blood (not recorded which). The receptor set was obtained from a woman aged 18-29 years who had recovered from COVID-19.

The chain joins TRBV28 to TRBJ2-7; the match to TRBD2 covers 7 bases. V shed 3 bases, J shed 2 bases, and the junction held 7 bases outside the gene matches. Per the germline V gene, CDR1 is MDHEN and CDR2 is SYDVKM. The CDR3 has 15 residues. This CDR3 reads CASSFSWGGAYEQYF. The CDR3 bases are TGTGCCAGCAGTTTTTCGTGGGGGGGGGCCTACGAGCAGTACTTC.

The chain recombines TRBV30 with TRBJ1-1; no definite D call. Per the germline V gene, CDR1 is GTSNPN and CDR2 is SVGIG (reference sequence). The V end lost 0 bases, the J end lost 1 base, and 9 bases lay between the germline ends. This CDR3 region has 14 residues. The CDR3 spells CAWSVLVGNTEAFF. CDR3 bases: TGTGCCTGGAGTGTACTGGTCGGGAACACTGAAGCTTTCTTT.

The J gene is TRBJ2-3, the V gene TRBV2, with D possibly being TRBD2 (5 bases). There are 14 residues in the CDR3. Germline-derived CDR1 and CDR2 are SNHLY and FYNNEI. V lost 7 bases and J 0 bases, leaving 11 bases between the germline ends. In DNA form, the CDR3 reads TGTGCCAGCATGCGGGTCCTTAGCACAGATACGCAGTATTTT. This encodes CASMRVLSTDTQYF.

The chain couples TRBV5-1 to TRBJ1-2; TRBD1 matches at 8 bases. The CDR3 contains 13 residues. J lost 8 bases, V lost 4 bases, and 7 bases had no gene match. CDR1 is SGHRS, CDR2 YFSETQ, per germline. CDR3 in DNA: TGCGCCAGCAGCCTCTGGACAGGGAACGGCTACACCTTC. It specifies CASSLWTGNGYTF.

To note about this clone: The junction differs from germline at one of its ends, possibly a read error. V usage is TRBV7-2 and J usage is TRBJ2-4; 12 bases line up with TRBD2. Germline V lookup: CDR1 SGHTA, CDR2 FQGNSA. The length of the CDR3 is 14 residues. CDR3 residues: CASSLAGGARIQYF. The CDR3 DNA sequence: TGTGCCAGCAGCCTAGCGGGAGGGGCTCGAATTCAGTACTTC.

The genes are TRBV9 and TRBJ2-1; tentatively, D is TRBD2 (6 bases). Trimming took 0 bases from V and 0 from J, leaving 13 bases between them. This CDR3 comprises 17 residues. Germline values: CDR1 SGDLS, CDR2 YYNGEE. The CDR3 sequence: CASSVVGGPSSYNEQFF. CDR3 bases: TGTGCCAGCAGCGTAGTGGGGGGTCCGAGCTCCTACAATGAGCAGTTCTTC.

This clone turned up a few times. The conserved phenylalanine or tryptophan normally closing the CDR3 is absent here, so this likely arose from a read error. The DNA is omitted, as the CDR3 cannot be located on it reliably, and the CDR3 follows TCRdb's listing. V usage is TRBV5-6 and J usage is TRBJ1-2; whether TRBD1, the table's D call, matches the DNA was not checked. The germline CDR1 and CDR2 sequences are SGHDT and YYEEEE. The CDR3 length is 14 residues, termini included. Here the CDR3 reads CASSFQDSLWAEFI.

This chain joins TRBV2 and TRBJ1-2; 7 bases align to TRBD1. This CDR3 contains 14 residues. The germline V gene has CDR1 SNHLY and CDR2 FYNNEI. The junction had 2 bases not matched to a gene; V was cut back by 1 base and J by 3 bases. CDR3 bases: TGTGCCAGCAGTGAAGAGGGGGCATACTATGGCTACACCTTC. Translation: CASSEEGAYYGYTF.

The chain has TRBV6-1 and TRBJ1-3; 8 bases line up with TRBD1. The CDR3 consists of 16 residues. Germline lookup yields CDR1 MNHNS and CDR2 SASEGT. V shed 2 bases and J 0 bases; nucleotides not matched to a gene: 3. This chain's CDR3 is CASSEWDRSSGNTIYF. The CDR3 DNA sequence: TGTGCCAGCAGTGAATGGGACAGGAGCTCTGGAAACACCATATATTTT.

V is TRBV6-5 and J is TRBJ1-6; TRBD1 is a possible D gene (5 bases). V was clipped by 4 bases and J by 4 bases, with 14 bases between them. There are 16 residues in the CDR3. Germline V lookup: CDR1 MNHEY, CDR2 SVGAGI. The CDR3: CASSFFRTSYNSPLHF. The CDR3 nucleotides read TGTGCCAGCAGTTTTTTCAGGACAAGTTATAATTCACCCCTCCACTTT.

The chain joins TRBV4-1 to TRBJ2-2; 9 bases fit TRBD2. J was trimmed by 7 bases and V by 1 base; bases with no gene match: 7. Per the germline V gene, CDR1 is MGHRA and CDR2 is YSYEKL. This CDR3 comprises 16 residues. The CDR3 loop is CASSQGAGGRDGELFF. CDR3 DNA sequence: TGCGCCAGCAGCCAAGGAGCGGGAGGTCGGGACGGGGAGCTGTTTTTT.

This chain links TRBV24-1 with TRBJ2-5; 7 bases match TRBD2. Germline loops: CDR1 KGHDR, CDR2 SFDVKD. J gave up 3 bases and V 6 bases, and 3 bases lay outside the gene matches. The CDR3 runs 13 residues. For the CDR3, the DNA is TGTGCCACCAGTTTTGCGGGAGAAGAGACCCAGTACTTC. This sequence encodes CATSFAGEETQYF.

The chain has TRBV10-3 and TRBJ2-7; D ambiguous. V was pared by 3 bases and J by 3 bases, with 12 bases between. Germline CDR1 reads ENHRY; CDR2 reads SYGVKD. This CDR3 has 14 residues. CDR3 nucleotide sequence: TGTGCCATCAGTGATAAAAGCGCCCACTACGAGCAGTACTTC. This encodes CAISDKSAHYEQYF.

V and J are TRBV2 and TRBJ2-1, with 10 bases identical to TRBD2. In germline, CDR1 is SNHLY, CDR2 FYNNEI. With 4 bases clipped from V and 3 bases from J, the junction kept 12 bases outside the gene matches. The CDR3 consists of 18 residues. CDR3 nucleotides: TGTGCCAGCAGTGGGGTCTCCCGCGGACTAGCGGTCTACAATGAGCAGTTCTTC. This gives the protein CASSGVSRGLAVYNEQFF.

This clone was picked up one time. V gene TRBV7-9 combines with J gene TRBJ1-4, with 7 bases aligning to TRBD1. The junction had 6 bases not matched to a gene; V was cut back by 4 bases and J by 4 bases. The CDR3 loop spans 15 amino acids. Germline-derived CDR1 and CDR2 are SEHNR and FQNEAQ (reference sequence). The CDR3 bases are TGTGCCAGCAGCTCTTCCACAGGGGTTAATGAAAAACTGTTTTTT. Amino acids: CASSSSTGVNEKLFF.

The chain has TRBV19 and TRBJ1-2, with unresolved D. The V gene lost 3 bases and the J gene lost 5 bases, with 13 bases spanning the gap. Germline V gene sequence: CDR1 LNHDA, CDR2 SQIVND (reference sequence). The CDR3 is made up of 14 amino acids. In nucleotides, the CDR3 is TGTGCCAGTAGTATTGACACGATGGGTTATGGCTACACCTTC. The encoded protein is CASSIDTMGYGYTF.

The rearrangement joins TRBV6-5 to TRBJ1-6, with D possibly matching TRBD1 (6 bases). This CDR3 comprises 14 residues. V was shortened by 7 bases and J by 6 bases, with 13 bases between the two germline ends. Germline V lookup: CDR1 MNHEY, CDR2 SVGAGI. In DNA, the CDR3 is TGTGCCAGCATGTCTGGCAGGGGTAATTCACCCCTCCACTTT. This sequence encodes CASMSGRGNSPLHF.

This CDR3 reads CASSSDRRGTGELFF. In DNA form, the CDR3 reads TGTGCCAGCAGCTCGGACAGGAGAGGGACCGGGGAGCTGTTTTTT. This chain joins TRBV7-9 and TRBJ2-2, with 7 bases lining up with TRBD1. Per germline, CDR1 SEHNR and CDR2 FQNEAQ (reference sequence). The CDR3 is 15 residues long. The V and J ends lost 4 bases and 5 bases, in that order; junction bases with no gene match: 7.

V and J are TRBV10-1 and TRBJ2-1; 7 bases are a match to TRBD2. CDR3 size: 16 residues. The trim removed 5 bases at V and 0 bases at J, leaving 7 bases unmatched. The germline V gene has CDR1 WNHNN and CDR2 SYGVQD (reference sequence). CDR3: CASSKGREGSYNEQFF. DNA for the CDR3: TGCGCCAGCAGTAAAGGGAGGGAGGGCTCCTACAATGAGCAGTTCTTC.

CDR3 protein: CASSLRLAELDTQYF. CDR3 DNA sequence: TGTGCCAGCAGTCTTCGACTAGCAGAGTTGGATACGCAGTATTTT. The J gene is TRBJ2-3, the V gene TRBV2, with 7 bases fitting TRBD2. CDR3 length: 15 amino acids. The germline gives CDR1 SNHLY, CDR2 FYNNEI. The trim removed 5 bases at V and 6 bases at J, leaving 11 bases unmatched. Full variable domain (remainder filled in from reference TRBV2 and TRBJ2-3): EPEVTQTPSHQVTQMGQEVILRCVPISNHLYFYWYRQILGQKVEFLVSFYNNEISEKSEIFDDQFSVERPDGSNFTLKIRSTKLEDSAMYFCASSLRLAELDTQYFGPGTRLTVL.